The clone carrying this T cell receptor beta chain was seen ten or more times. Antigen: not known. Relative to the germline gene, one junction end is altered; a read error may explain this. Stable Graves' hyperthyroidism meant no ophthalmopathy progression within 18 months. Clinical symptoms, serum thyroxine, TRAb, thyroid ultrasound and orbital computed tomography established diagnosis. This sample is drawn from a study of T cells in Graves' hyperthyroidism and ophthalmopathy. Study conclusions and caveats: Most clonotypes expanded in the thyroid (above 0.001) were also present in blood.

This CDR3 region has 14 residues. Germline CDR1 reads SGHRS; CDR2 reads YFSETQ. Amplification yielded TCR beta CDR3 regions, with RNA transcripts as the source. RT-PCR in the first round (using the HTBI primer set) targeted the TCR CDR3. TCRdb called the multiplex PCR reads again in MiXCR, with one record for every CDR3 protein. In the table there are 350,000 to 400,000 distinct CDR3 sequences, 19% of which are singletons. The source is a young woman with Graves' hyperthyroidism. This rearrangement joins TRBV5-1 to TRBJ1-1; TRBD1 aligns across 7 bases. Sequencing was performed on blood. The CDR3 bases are TGTGCCAGCAGCTTAGCAGGGGGGTACACTGAAGCTTTCTTT. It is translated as CASSLAGGYTEAFF.